The clone carrying this TCR beta chain was found many times. The antigen is undetermined. Researchers amplified the TCR beta CDR3 regions from RNA transcripts. The study used the HTBI primer set for a first-round RT-PCR of the TCR CDR3. A single record per CDR3 protein comes from TCRdb applying MiXCR to the multiplex PCR reads. The data show fewer than 350,000 distinct CDR3 sequences, 13% seen once. CDR1 and CDR2 (germline): DFQATT, SNEGSKA (reference sequence). The CDR3 is made up of 14 amino acids. Trimming took off 3 bases at V and 4 bases at J, with 14 bases between the two ends. The sample belongs to a study of T cells in Graves' hyperthyroidism and ophthalmopathy. Clinical symptoms, serum thyroxine, TRAb, thyroid ultrasound and orbital computed tomography informed diagnoses. Study-wide results and caveats: The majority of expanded thyroid clonotypes above 0.001 also appeared in blood.

The sample taken for sequencing was blood. This TCR came from a woman in her 30s with Graves' hyperthyroidism that later progressed to Graves' ophthalmopathy. The V call is TRBV20-1, the J call TRBJ2-3; possible D gene TRBD2, 5 bases. CDR3: CSARSALEADTQYF. In DNA form, the CDR3 reads TGCAGTGCTAGGTCCGCACTGGAGGCAGATACGCAGTATTTT.